The clone carrying this TCR beta chain was seen at least ten times. One entry per CDR3 protein results from TCRdb running MiXCR on the reads. The sample comprises approximately 250,000 distinct CDR3 sequences, 29% of which are singletons, and under 9.5% rests with the top ten. This entry is derived from a study of kidney transplant recipient with SARS-CoV-2 infection. The CDR3 has 18 amino acids. Germline CDR1 SGDLS, CDR2 YYNGEE. V dropped 4 bases and J dropped 2; count of bases not matched to a gene: 12. The clonotype was recovered from a male patient between 25 and 40 years old who had COVID-19 and was a kidney transplant recipient. Some of the T cells may derive from the graft donor. This rearrangement joins TRBV9 to TRBJ2-7; 13 positions agree with TRBD2. This specimen was a blood sample, taken at baseline and on day 111 from a kidney transplant recipient. The CDR3 spells CASSPRTSGRLPPYEQYF. CDR3 DNA sequence: TGTGCCAGCAGCCCACGGACTAGCGGGAGATTGCCCCCCTACGAGCAGTACTTC.